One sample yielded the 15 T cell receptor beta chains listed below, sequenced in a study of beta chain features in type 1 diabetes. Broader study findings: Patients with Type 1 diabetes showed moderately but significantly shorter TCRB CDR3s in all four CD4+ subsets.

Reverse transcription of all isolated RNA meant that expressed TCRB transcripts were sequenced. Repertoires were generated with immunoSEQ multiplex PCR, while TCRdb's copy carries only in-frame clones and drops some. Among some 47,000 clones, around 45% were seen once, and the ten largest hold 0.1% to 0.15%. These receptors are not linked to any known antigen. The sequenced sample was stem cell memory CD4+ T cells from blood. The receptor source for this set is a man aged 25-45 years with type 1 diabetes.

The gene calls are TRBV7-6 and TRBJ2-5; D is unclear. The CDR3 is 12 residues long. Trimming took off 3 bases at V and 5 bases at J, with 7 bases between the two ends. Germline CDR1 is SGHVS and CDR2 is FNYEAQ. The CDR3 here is CASSFYGETQYF. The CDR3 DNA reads TGTGCCAGCAGCTTTTACGGGGAGACCCAGTACTTC. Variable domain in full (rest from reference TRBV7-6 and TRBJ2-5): GAGVSQSPRYKVTKRGQDVALRCDPISGHVSLYWYRQALGQGPEFLTYFNYEAQQDKSGLPNDRFSAERPEGSISTLTIQRTEQRDSAMYRCASSFYGETQYFGPGTRLLVL.

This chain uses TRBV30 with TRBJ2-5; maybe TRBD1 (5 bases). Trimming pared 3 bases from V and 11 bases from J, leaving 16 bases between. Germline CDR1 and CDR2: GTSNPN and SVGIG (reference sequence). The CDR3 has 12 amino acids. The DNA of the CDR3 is TGTGCCTGGAGCAGGGTTGGTGTAGAGCAGTACTTC. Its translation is CAWSRVGVEQYF.

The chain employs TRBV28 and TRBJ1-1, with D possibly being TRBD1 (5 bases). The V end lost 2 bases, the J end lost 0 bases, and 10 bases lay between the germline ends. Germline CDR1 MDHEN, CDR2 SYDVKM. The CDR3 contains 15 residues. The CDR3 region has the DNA TGTGCCAGCAGTTTACGGGGGGGATTGAACACTGAAGCTTTCTTT. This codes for CASSLRGGLNTEAFF.

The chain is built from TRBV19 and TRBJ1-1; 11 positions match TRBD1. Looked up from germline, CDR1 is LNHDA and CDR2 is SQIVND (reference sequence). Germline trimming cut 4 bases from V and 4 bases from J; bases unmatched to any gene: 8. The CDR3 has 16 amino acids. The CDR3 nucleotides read TGTGCCAGTAGTAGGACAGGGGGCGCGTGGGTCACTGAAGCTTTCTTT. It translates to CASSRTGGAWVTEAFF.

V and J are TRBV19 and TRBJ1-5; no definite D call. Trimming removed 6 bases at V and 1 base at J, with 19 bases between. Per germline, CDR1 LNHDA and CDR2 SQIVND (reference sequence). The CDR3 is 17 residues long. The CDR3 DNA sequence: TGTGCCAGTAGAAATCGGGTCAGCCCTATCAGCAATCAGCCCCAGCATTTT. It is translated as CASRNRVSPISNQPQHF.

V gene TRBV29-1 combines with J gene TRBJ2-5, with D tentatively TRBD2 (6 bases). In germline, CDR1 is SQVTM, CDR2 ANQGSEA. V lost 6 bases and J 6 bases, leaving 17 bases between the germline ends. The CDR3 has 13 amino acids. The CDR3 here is CSVGTLEVQTQYF. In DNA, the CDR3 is TGCAGCGTCGGGACTCTGGAGGTTCAGACCCAGTACTTC.

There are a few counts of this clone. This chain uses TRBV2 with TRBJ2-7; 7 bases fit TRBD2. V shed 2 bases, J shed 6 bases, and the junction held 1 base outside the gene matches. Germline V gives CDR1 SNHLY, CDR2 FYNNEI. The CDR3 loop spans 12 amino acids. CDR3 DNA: TGTGCCAGCAGTGAACTAGCGGTCGAGCAGTACTTC. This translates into CASSELAVEQYF.

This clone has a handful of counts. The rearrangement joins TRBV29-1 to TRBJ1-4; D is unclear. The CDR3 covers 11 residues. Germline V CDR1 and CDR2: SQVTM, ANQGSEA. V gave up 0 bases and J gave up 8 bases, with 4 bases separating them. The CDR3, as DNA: TGCAGCGTTGAAGATGCGGAAAAACTGTTTTTT. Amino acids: CSVEDAEKLFF. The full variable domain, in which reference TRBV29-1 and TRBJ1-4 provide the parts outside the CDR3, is SAVISQKPSRDICQRGTSLTIQCQVDSQVTMMFWYRQQPGQSLTLIATANQGSEATYESGFVIDKFPISRPNLTFSTLTVSNMSPEDSSIYLCSVEDAEKLFFGSGTQLSVL.

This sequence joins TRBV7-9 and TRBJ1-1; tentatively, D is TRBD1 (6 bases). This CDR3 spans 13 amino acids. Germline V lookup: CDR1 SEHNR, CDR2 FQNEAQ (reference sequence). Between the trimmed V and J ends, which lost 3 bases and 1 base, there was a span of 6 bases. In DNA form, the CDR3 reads TGTGCCAGCAGCTTGGGACAGAACACTGAAGCTTTCTTT. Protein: CASSLGQNTEAFF.

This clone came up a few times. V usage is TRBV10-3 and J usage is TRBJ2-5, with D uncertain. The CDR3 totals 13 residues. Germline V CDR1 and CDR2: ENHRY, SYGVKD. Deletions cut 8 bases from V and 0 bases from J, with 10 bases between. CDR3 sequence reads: CAISLQYQETQYF. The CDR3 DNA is TGTGCCATCTCCTTGCAGTACCAAGAGACCCAGTACTTC.

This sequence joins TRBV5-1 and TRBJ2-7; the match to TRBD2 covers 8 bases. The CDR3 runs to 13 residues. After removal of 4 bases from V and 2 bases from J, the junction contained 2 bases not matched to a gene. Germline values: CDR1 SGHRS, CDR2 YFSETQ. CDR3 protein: CASSLSGTYEQYF. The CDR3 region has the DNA TGCGCCAGCAGCCTTAGCGGGACCTACGAGCAGTACTTC.

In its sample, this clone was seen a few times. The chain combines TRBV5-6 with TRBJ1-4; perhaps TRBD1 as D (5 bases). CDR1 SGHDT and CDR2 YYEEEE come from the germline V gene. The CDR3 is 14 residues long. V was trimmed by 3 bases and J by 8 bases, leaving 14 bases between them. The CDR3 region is CASSSLRDGEKLFF. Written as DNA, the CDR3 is TGTGCCAGCAGCTCGTTGCGGGACGGAGAAAAACTGTTTTTT.

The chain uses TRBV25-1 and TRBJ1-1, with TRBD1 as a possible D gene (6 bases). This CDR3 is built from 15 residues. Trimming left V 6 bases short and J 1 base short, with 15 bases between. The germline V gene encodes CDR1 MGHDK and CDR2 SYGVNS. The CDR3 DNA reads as TGTGCCAGCAGCCCCCCGAACAGGGAGAACACTGAAGCTTTCTTT. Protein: CASSPPNRENTEAFF.

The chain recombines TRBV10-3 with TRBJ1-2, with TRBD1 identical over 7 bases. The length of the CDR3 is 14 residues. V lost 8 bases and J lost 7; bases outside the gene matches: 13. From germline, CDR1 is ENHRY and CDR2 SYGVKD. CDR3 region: CAIEGARATGGYTF. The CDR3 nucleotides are TGTGCCATCGAGGGGGCAAGGGCTACGGGTGGCTACACCTTC.

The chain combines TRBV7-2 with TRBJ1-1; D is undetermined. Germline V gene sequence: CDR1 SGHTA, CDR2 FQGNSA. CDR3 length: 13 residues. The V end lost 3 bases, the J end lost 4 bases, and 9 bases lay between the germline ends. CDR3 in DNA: TGTGCCAGCAGCTTTGGTGCAGGCACTGAAGCTTTCTTT. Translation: CASSFGAGTEAFF. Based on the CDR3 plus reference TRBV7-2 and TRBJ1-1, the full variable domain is GAGVSQSPSNKVTEKGKDVELRCDPISGHTALYWYRQSLGQGLEFLIYFQGNSAPDKSGLPSDRFSAERTGGSVSTLTIQRTQQEDSAVYLCASSFGAGTEAFFGQGTRLTVV.